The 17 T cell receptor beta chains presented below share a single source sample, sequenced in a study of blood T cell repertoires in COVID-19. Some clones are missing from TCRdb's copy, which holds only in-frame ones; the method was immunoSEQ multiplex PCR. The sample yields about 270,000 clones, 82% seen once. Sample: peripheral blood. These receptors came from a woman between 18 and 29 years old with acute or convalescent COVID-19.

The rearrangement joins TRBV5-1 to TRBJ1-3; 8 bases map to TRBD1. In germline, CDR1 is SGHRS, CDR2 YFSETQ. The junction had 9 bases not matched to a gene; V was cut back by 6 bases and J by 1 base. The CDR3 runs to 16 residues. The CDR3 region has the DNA TGCGCCAGCAAAGACACAGGGGGAGAATCTGGAAACACCATATATTTT. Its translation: CASKDTGGESGNTIYF.

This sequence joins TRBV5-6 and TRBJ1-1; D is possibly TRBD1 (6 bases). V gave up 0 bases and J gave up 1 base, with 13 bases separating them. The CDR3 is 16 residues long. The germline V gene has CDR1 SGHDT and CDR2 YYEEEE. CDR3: CASSLVYAGANTEAFF. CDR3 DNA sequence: TGTGCCAGCAGCTTGGTATATGCAGGGGCGAACACTGAAGCTTTCTTT. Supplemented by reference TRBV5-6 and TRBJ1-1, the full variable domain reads DAGVTQSPTHLIKTRGQQVTLRCSPKSGHDTVSWYQQALGQGPQFIFQYYEEEERQRGNFPDRFSGHQFPNYSSELNVNALLLGDSALYLCASSLVYAGANTEAFFGQGTRLTVV.

CDR3 region: CASSVAGETNYEQYF. DNA of the CDR3: TGTGCCAGTAGTGTAGCGGGAGAAACAAACTACGAGCAGTACTTC. V usage is TRBV19 and J usage is TRBJ2-7; TRBD2 matches at 9 bases. The CDR3 consists of 15 residues. The germline CDR1 and CDR2 sequences are LNHDA and SQIVND (reference sequence). Germline trimming cut 5 bases from V and 3 bases from J; bases unmatched to any gene: 8.

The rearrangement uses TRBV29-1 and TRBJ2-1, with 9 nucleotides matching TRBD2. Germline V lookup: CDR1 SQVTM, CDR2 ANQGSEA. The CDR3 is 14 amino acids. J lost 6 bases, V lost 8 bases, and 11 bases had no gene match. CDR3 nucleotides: TGCAGCCCCACCCCCCTAGCGGGGACCAATGAGCAGTTCTTC. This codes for CSPTPLAGTNEQFF.

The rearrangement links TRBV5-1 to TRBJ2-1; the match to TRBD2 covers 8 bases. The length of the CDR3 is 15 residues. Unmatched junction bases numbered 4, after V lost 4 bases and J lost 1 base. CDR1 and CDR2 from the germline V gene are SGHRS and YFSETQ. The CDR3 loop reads CASSVSGNSYNEQFF. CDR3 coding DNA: TGCGCCAGCAGCGTTAGCGGGAATTCCTACAATGAGCAGTTCTTC. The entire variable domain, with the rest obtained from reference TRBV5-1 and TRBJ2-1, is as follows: KAGVTQTPRYLIKTRGQQVTLSCSPISGHRSVSWYQQTPGQGLQFLFEYFSETQRNKGNFPGRFSGRQFSNSRSEMNVSTLELGDSALYLCASSVSGNSYNEQFFGPGTRLTVL.

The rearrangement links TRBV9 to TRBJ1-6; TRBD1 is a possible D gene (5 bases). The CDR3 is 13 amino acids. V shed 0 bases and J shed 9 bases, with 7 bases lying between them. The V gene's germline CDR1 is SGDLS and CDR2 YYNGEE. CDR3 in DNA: TGTGCCAGCAGCGTAGTCCAGGGTTCACCCCTCCACTTT. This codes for CASSVVQGSPLHF.

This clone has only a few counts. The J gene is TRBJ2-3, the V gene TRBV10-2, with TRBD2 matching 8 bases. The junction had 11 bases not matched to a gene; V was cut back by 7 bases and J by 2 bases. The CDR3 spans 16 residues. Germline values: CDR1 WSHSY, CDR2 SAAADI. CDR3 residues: CASIGTSSYNTDTQYF. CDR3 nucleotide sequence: TGCGCCAGCATCGGGACTAGTTCCTACAACACAGATACGCAGTATTTT.

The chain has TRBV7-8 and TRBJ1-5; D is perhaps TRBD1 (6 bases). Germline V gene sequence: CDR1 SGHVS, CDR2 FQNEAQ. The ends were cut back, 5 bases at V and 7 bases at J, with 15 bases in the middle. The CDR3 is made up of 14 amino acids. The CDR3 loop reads CASSARQAGQPQHF. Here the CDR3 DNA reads TGTGCCAGCAGCGCACGACAGGCCGGCCAGCCCCAGCATTTT.

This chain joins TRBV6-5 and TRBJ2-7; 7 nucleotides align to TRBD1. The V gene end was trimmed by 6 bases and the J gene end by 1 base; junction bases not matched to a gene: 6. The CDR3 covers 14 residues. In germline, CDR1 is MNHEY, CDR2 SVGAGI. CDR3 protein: CASRLGQISYEQYF. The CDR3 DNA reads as TGTGCCAGCAGACTGGGACAGATTTCCTACGAGCAGTACTTC.

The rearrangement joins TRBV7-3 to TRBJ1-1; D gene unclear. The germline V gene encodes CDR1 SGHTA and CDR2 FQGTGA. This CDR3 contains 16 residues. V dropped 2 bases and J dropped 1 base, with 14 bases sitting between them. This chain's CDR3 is CASSLLAGPPNTEAFF. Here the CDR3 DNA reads TGTGCCAGCAGCTTATTGGCGGGTCCCCCGAACACTGAAGCTTTCTTT.

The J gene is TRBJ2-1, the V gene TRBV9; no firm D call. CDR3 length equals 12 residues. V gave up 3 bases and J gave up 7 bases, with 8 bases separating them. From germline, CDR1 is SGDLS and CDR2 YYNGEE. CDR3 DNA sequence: TGTGCCAGCAGCGGACTGTTAAATGAGCAGTTCTTC. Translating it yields CASSGLLNEQFF.

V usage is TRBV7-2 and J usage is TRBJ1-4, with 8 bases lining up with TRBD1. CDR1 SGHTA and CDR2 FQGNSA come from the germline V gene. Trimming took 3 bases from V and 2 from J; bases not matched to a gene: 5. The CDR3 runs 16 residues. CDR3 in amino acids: CASSLTGAGTNEKLFF. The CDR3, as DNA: TGTGCCAGCAGCTTGACAGGGGCAGGCACTAATGAAAAACTGTTTTTT. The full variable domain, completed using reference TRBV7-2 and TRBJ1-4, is GAGVSQSPSNKVTEKGKDVELRCDPISGHTALYWYRQSLGQGLEFLIYFQGNSAPDKSGLPSDRFSAERTGGSVSTLTIQRTQQEDSAVYLCASSLTGAGTNEKLFFGSGTQLSVL.

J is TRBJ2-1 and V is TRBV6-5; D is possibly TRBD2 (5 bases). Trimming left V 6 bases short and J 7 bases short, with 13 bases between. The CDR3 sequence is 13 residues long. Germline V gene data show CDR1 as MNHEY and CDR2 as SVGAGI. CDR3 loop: CASRRAGWNEQFF. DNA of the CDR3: TGTGCCAGCAGGAGGGCCGGTTGGAATGAGCAGTTCTTC.

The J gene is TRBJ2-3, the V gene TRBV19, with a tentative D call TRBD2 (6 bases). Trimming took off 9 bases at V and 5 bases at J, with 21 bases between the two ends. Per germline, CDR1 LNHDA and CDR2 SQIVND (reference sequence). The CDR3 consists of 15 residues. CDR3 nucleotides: TGTGCCAGCCGTAAAGGAGGGGCAAGGGGAGATACGCAGTATTTT. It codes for CASRKGGARGDTQYF.

The CDR3: CASSIAGGAVQPQHF. The CDR3 nucleotides are TGTGCCAGTAGTATCGCAGGGGGCGCGGTCCAGCCCCAGCATTTT. This chain links TRBV19 with TRBJ1-5; 8 bases match TRBD1. The CDR3 spans 15 residues. Germline V CDR1 and CDR2: LNHDA, SQIVND (reference sequence). J was trimmed by 7 bases and V by 3 bases; bases with no gene match: 8.

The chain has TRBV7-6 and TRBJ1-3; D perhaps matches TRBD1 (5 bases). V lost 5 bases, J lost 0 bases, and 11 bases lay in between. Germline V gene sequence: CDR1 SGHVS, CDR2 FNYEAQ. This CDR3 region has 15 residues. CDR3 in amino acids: CASSPGLFSGNTIYF. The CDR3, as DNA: TGTGCCAGCAGCCCGGGACTTTTCTCTGGAAACACCATATATTTT.

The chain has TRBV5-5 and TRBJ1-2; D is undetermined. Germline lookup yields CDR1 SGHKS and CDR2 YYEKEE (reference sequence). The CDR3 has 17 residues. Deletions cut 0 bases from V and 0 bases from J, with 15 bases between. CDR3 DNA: TGTGCCAGCAGCTTGGGCAGGCCAGATCGTTCTAACTATGGCTACACCTTC. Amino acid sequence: CASSLGRPDRSNYGYTF.